Shown below are 10 T cell receptor beta chains from a single sample sequenced in a study of blood T cells in healthy people across ages. Combining a sample-barcoded 5' primer with a J-beta primer mix, a second PCR ran for roughly 7 to 11 cycles. TCRdb used MiXCR to reprocess the 5' RACE reads, holding one entry per CDR3 protein. Of 450,000 to 650,000 distinct CDR3 sequences in the sample, around 24% were seen once. These same records also appear under a second study, on T cells of mothers and their children.

Sequencing was carried out using blood. All receptors come from a boy younger than 18 in good health.

This clonotype was counted a few times. The V call is TRBV5-1, the J call TRBJ2-7; a weak D match, TRBD1 (8 bases). Trimming shortened V by 4 bases and J by 2 bases, and 16 bases separated the two germline ends. The CDR3 has 15 residues. Germline values: CDR1 SGHRS, CDR2 YFSETQ. The CDR3 sequence: CASSPGGGGTYEQYF. The CDR3 DNA follows: TGCGCCAGCAGCCCAGGGGGCGGGGGTACCTACGAGCAGTACTTC.

Only a few counts were recorded for this clonotype. The V gene is TRBV27, the J gene TRBJ2-5; tentatively, D is TRBD2 (5 bases). V was shortened by 6 bases and J by 1 base, with 9 bases between the two germline ends. CDR3 length equals 13 residues. Per germline, CDR1 MNHEY and CDR2 SMNVEV (reference sequence). In nucleotides, the CDR3 is TGTGCCAGCAGACGAGCGGTCCAAGAGACCCAGTACTTC. This gives the protein CASRRAVQETQYF.

This clonotype was detected a few times. This rearrangement joins TRBV5-1 to TRBJ2-1, with D perhaps matching TRBD1 or TRBD2 (5 bases each). CDR1 and CDR2 (germline): SGHRS, YFSETQ. This CDR3 contains 16 residues. V was pared by 5 bases and J by 4 bases, with 19 bases between. The CDR3 here is CASRVAGTETYNEQFF. CDR3 bases: TGCGCCAGCAGGGTTGCTGGGACGGAAACTTACAATGAGCAGTTCTTC.

The chain combines TRBV12-5 with TRBJ2-2, with 13 nucleotides matching TRBD2. The J segment lost 16 bases and the V segment lost 4 bases, leaving 18 bases of the junction unmatched. The CDR3 sequence is 17 residues long. Per the germline V gene, CDR1 is LGHNT and CDR2 is FRNRAP. CDR3 region: CASGSLAGGPTTGGPFF. The CDR3 DNA reads as TGTGCTAGTGGTTCACTAGCGGGAGGGCCTACCACCGGGGGGCCGTTTTTT.

V is TRBV28 and J is TRBJ1-1; D call uncertain. The V and J ends lost 6 bases and 1 base respectively, with 9 bases between them. The germline V gene has CDR1 MDHEN and CDR2 SYDVKM. The CDR3 is made up of 13 amino acids. The CDR3 coding sequence is TGTGCCAGCAGAGAAGTCGGGAACACTGAAGCTTTCTTT. This encodes CASREVGNTEAFF.

This chain uses TRBV2 with TRBJ1-4; no definite D call. V was pared by 3 bases and J by 0 bases, with 14 bases between. CDR3 length: 17 amino acids. Germline V gives CDR1 SNHLY, CDR2 FYNNEI. CDR3 region: CASSELRDYTTNEKLFF. DNA for the CDR3: TGTGCCAGCAGTGAGCTCCGAGATTATACAACTAATGAAAAACTGTTTTTT.

This chain uses TRBV28 with TRBJ2-5; no clear D gene. The DNA end favors TRBJ2-1, so the J call may be wrong. Germline V lookup: CDR1 MDHEN, CDR2 SYDVKM. The CDR3 sequence is 17 residues long. Here the CDR3 DNA reads TGTGCCAGCAGTTTATTAGGTCCGAACTTTGCCTACAATGAGCAGTTCTTC. Its translation is CASSLLGPNFAYNEQFF.

The sample holds many counts of this clonotype. V gene TRBV28 combines with J gene TRBJ2-5; D is unclear. V lost 3 bases and J 3 bases, leaving 5 bases between the germline ends. The CDR3 totals 12 residues. Germline V gene data show CDR1 as MDHEN and CDR2 as SYDVKM. CDR3 sequence: CASSLGKETQYF. CDR3 nucleotides: TGTGCCAGCAGTTTGGGAAAAGAGACCCAGTACTTC.

The chain joins TRBV2 to TRBJ2-5; D remains unclear. With the DNA end fitting TRBJ2-1 better, the J assignment may be wrong. The CDR3 is made up of 15 amino acids. Germline-derived CDR1 and CDR2 are SNHLY and FYNNEI. CDR3 DNA: TGTGCCAGCAGTGAATTTTCGGCCGATCGCAATGAGCAGTTCTTC. Protein sequence: CASSEFSADRNEQFF.

The chain recombines TRBV4-1 with TRBJ1-5; D call uncertain. CDR3 size: 14 residues. V was pared by 4 bases and J by 4 bases, with 11 bases between. CDR1 is MGHRA and CDR2 is YSYEKL in the germline V gene. The CDR3 loop is CASSLAIGNQPQHF. CDR3 sequence (DNA): TGCGCCAGCAGCCTAGCTATAGGGAATCAGCCCCAGCATTTT.